This T cell receptor beta chain was sequenced for a study of blood T cell repertoires in COVID-19. Germline loops: CDR1 SQVTM, CDR2 ANQGSEA. CDR3 length equals 16 residues. V gave up 1 base and J gave up 3 bases, with 19 bases separating them. Method: immunoSEQ multiplex PCR; TCRdb's copy keeps in-frame clones and lacks some. The sample lists about 260,000 clones, around 87% occurring once. The V call is TRBV29-1, the J call TRBJ2-7; maybe TRBD1 (6 bases). This receptor was taken from a man between 18 and 35 years old with active or convalescent COVID-19. The sequencing sample was made of peripheral blood. CDR3: CSVEGLFRGLYYEQYF. The CDR3 region has the DNA TGCAGCGTTGAAGGCCTATTCAGGGGTCTATACTACGAGCAGTACTTC.